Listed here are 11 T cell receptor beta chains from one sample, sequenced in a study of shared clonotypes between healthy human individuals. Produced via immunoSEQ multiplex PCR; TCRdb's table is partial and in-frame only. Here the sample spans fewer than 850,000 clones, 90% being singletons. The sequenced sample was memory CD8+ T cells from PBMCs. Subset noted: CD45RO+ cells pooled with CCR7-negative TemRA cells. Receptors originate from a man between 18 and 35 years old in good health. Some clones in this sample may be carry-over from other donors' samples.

CDR3 DNA sequence: TGTGCCAGTAGCAAAGACAGGGAAGGGACCGGGGAGCTGTTTTTT. It translates to CASSKDREGTGELFF. The J gene is TRBJ2-2, the V gene TRBV19; TRBD1 matches at 7 bases. V lost 6 bases and J lost 5; bases outside the gene matches: 9. This CDR3 region has 15 residues. Germline V CDR1 and CDR2: LNHDA, SQIVND (reference sequence).

The CDR3 reads CASSPTDNTEAFF. CDR3 bases: TGTGCCAGCAGTCCGACAGATAACACTGAAGCTTTCTTT. This sequence joins TRBV28 and TRBJ1-1, with D tentatively TRBD1 (5 bases). V lost 5 bases to trimming and J lost 2 bases, with 9 bases between them. Germline V gives CDR1 MDHEN, CDR2 SYDVKM. The CDR3 has 13 amino acids.

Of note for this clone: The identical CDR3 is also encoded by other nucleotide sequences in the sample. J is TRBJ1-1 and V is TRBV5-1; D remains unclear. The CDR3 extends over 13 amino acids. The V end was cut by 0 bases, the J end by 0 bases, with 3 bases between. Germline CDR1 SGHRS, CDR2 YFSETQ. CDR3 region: CASSLGMNTEAFF. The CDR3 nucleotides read TGCGCCAGCAGCTTGGGGATGAACACTGAAGCTTTCTTT.

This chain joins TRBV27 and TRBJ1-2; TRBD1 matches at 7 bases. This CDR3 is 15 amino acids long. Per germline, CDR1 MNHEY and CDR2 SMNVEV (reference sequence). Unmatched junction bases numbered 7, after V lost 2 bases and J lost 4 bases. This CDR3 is CASSLDRDWGYGYTF. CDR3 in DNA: TGTGCCAGCAGTTTAGACAGGGATTGGGGCTATGGCTACACCTTC.

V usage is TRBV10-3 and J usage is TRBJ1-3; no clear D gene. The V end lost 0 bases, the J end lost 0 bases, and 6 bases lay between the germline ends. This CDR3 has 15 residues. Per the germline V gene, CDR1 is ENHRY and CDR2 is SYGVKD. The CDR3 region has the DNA TGTGCCATCAGTGAGTCCCGCCCCTCTGGAAACACCATATATTTT. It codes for CAISESRPSGNTIYF.

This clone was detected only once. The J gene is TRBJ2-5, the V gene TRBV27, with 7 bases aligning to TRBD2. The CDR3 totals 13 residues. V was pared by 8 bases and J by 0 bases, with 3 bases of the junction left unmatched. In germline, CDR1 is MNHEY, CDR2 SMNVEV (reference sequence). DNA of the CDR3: TGTGCCAGCTCCGGGAGGTACCAAGAGACCCAGTACTTC. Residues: CASSGRYQETQYF.

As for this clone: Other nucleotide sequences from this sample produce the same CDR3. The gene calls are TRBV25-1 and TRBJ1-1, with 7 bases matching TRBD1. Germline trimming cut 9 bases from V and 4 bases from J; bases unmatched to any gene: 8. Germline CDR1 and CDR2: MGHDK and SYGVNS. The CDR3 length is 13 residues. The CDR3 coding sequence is TGTGCCAGTCGACAGGGTTCGATCACTGAAGCTTTCTTT. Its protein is CASRQGSITEAFF. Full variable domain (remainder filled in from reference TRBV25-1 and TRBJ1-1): EADIYQTPRYLVIGTGKKITLECSQTMGHDKMYWYQQDPGMELHLIHYSYGVNSTEKGDLSSESTVSRIRTEHFPLTLESARPSHTSQYLCASRQGSITEAFFGQGTRLTVV.

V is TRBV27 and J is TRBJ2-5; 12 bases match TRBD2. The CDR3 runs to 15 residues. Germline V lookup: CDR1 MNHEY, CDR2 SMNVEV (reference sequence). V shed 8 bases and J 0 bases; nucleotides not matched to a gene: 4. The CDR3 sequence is CASGTSGRYQETQYF. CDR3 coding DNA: TGTGCCAGCGGGACTAGCGGGCGGTACCAAGAGACCCAGTACTTC.

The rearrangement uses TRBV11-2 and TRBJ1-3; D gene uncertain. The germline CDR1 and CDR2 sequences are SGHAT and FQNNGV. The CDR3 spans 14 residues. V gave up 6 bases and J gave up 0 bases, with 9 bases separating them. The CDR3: CASSGRASGNTIYF. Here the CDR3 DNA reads TGTGCCAGCAGTGGAAGGGCCTCTGGAAACACCATATATTTT.

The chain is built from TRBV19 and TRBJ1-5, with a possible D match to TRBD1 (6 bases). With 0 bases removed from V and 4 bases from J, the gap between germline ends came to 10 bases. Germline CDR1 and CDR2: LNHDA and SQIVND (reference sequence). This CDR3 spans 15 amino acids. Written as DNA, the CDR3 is TGTGCCAGTAGTATAGATCCCGACAGGAATCAGCCCCAGCATTTT. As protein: CASSIDPDRNQPQHF.

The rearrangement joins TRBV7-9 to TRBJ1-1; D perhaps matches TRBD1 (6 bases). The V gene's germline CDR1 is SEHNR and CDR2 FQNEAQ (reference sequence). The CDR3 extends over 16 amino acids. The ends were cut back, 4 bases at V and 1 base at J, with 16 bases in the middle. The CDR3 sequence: CASSYALQGTNTEAFF. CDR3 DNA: TGTGCCAGCAGCTACGCCTTGCAGGGGACGAACACTGAAGCTTTCTTT.